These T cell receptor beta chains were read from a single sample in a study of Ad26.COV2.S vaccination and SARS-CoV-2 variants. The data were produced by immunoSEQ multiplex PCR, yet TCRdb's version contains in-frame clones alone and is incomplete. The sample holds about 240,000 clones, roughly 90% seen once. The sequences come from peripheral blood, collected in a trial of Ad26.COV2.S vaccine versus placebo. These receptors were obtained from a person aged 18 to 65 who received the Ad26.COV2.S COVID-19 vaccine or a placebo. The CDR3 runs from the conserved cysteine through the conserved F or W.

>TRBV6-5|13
CASSSGQGSGYTF
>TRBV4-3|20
CASSQVVLFRLAGLTDTQYF
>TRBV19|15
CASSILPGGNYGYTF
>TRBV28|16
CASSLRRRGGNQPQHF
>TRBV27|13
CASSRPGLWGYTF
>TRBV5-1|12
CASSGDRGEQFF
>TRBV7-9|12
CASSSGLYEQYF
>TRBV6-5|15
CASIKSILSGNTIYF
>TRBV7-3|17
CASSAGTGGIYQETQYF
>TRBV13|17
CASSLGPGTGWSYEQYF
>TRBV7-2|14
CASSLAFSSYEQYF
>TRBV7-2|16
CASSSIAGRAQIKQYF
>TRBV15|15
CATSRERGSQETQYF
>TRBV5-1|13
CASSLIGGWEQYF
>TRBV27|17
CASSRDPRGLDAYEQYF
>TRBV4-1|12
CASSQEMETQYF
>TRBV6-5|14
CASRRQGAGYGYTF
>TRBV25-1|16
CASSARLAANTGELFF
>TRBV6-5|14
CASSALTGPYEQYF
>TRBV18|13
CASSPLAPAEQYF
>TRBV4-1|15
CASSLGGQLKETQYF
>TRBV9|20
CASSVGGTSGRGSGANVLTF
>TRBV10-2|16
CASSELSPIPNQPQHF
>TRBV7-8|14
CASSWGTGDYEQYF
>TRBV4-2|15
CASSQDSNPSYEQYF
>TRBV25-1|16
CASSVPGRVVNSPLHF
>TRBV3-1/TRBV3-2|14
CASSQEGYNYGYTF
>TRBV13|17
CASSSPAAGARTDTQYF
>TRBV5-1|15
CASSLESNRATEAFF
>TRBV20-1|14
CSASGLANTGELFF
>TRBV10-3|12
CAISELGDEQYF
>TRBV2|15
CASTSAGGPQETQYF
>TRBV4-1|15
CASSQPREVYGTQYF
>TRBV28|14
CASSGTGRNYGYTF
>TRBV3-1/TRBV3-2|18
CASSQEGLAGGPTYEQYF
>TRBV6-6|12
CASSNSLNEQFF
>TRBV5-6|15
CASSLLSGGSSEQYF
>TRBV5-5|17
CASSLRGLAGDEETQYF
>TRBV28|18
CASSLLAGTASGANVLTF
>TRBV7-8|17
CASSLASRQGWFGEQYF
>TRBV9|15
CASSVGGTSYNEQFF
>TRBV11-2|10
CASSSDTQYF
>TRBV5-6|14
CASSVNLVTDTQYF
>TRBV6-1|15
CASSEQGAAQETQYF
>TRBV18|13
CASSPGSSYEQYF
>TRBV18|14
CASSPESSDQPQHF
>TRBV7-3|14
CASSPEQGTGELFF
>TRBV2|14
CASSDRGVLHEQFF
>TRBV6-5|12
CASRTVLGGYTF